The TCR beta chain described here comes from a study of blood T cell repertoires in COVID-19. Study context: Samples taken during acute and convalescent COVID-19 were collected in the United States, Italy and Spain.

Germline assignment: CDR1 SGHRS and CDR2 YFSETQ. The CDR3 consists of 12 residues. Trimming left V 7 bases short and J 4 bases short, with 9 bases between. Original methodology: Estimates of nucleated cell counts were drawn from the amplification of reference gene primers. Clones were read by immunoSEQ multiplex PCR, and TCRdb kept only the in-frame ones, dropping some. Clone size and the V and J calls come from that table; the DNA yielded D and trimming. This sample has about 34,000 clones, with roughly 91% found just once. This clone came up a few times. The receptor's source is a man of 80 years or more with acute or convalescent COVID-19. This chain links TRBV5-1 with TRBJ1-3; possibly TRBD1 for D (6 bases). The material sequenced was peripheral blood. The CDR3 DNA reads as TGCGCCAGCGGGGGCCAGGGAAACACCATATATTTT. Amino acids: CASGGQGNTIYF.